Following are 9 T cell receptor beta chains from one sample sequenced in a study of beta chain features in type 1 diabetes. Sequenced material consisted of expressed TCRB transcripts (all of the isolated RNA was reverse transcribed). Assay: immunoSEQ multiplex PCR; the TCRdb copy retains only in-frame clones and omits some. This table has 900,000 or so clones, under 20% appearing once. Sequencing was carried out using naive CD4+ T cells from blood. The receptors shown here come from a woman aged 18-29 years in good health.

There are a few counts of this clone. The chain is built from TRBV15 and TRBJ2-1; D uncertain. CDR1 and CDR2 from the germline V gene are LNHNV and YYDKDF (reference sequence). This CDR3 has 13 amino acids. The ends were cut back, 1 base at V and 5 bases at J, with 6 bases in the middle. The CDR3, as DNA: TGTGCCACCAGCAGAGTGACGAACAATGAGCAGTTCTTC. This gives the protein CATSRVTNNEQFF.

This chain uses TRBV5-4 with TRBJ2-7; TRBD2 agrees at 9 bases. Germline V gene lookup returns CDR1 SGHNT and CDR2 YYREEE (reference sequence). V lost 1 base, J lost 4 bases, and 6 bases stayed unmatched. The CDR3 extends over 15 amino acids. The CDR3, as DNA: TGTGCCAGCAGCTTGCATAGCGGGAGCGGGTACGAGCAGTACTTC. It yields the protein CASSLHSGSGYEQYF.

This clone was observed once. The CDR3 DNA sequence: TGCGCCAGCAGCCCGCGACGGAACGAAAGAGGGGACACCATATATTTT. It codes for CASSPRRNERGDTIYF. The genes are TRBV5-1 and TRBJ1-3, with D possibly matching TRBD1 (5 bases). With 4 bases removed from V and 8 bases from J, the gap between germline ends came to 22 bases. The CDR3 length is 16 residues. Germline loops: CDR1 SGHRS, CDR2 YFSETQ.

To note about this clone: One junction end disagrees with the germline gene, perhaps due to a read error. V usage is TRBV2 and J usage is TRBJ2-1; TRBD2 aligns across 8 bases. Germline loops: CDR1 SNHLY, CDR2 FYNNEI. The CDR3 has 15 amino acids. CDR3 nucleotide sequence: TGTGCCAGCAGTCAAGCGGGAGTCCCCTACAATGAGCAGTTCTTC. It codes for CASSQAGVPYNEQFF.

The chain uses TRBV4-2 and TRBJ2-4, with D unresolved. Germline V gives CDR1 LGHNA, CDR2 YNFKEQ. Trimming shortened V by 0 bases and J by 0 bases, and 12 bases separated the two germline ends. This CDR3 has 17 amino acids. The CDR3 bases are TGTGCCAGCAGCCAAGATAGTCCAGAACTAGCCAAAAACATTCAGTACTTC. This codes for CASSQDSPELAKNIQYF.

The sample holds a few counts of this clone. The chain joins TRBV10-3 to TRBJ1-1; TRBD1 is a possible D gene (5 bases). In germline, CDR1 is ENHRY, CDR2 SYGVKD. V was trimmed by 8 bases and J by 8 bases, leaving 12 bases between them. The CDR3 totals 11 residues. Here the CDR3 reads CAISGGVEAFF. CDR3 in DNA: TGTGCCATCTCGGGGGGAGTGGAAGCTTTCTTT.

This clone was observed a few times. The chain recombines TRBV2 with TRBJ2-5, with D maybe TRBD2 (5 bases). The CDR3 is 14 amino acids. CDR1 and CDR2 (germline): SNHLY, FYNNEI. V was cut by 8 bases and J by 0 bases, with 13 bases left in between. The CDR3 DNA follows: TGTGCCAGCGGGTTTGTCGGGAACCAAGAGACCCAGTACTTC. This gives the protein CASGFVGNQETQYF.

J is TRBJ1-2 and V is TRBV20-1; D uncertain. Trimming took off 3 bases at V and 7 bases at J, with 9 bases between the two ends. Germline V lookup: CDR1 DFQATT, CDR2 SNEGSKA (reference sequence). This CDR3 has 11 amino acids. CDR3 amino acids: CSASAIVGYTF. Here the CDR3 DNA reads TGCAGTGCTAGCGCCATCGTTGGCTACACCTTC.

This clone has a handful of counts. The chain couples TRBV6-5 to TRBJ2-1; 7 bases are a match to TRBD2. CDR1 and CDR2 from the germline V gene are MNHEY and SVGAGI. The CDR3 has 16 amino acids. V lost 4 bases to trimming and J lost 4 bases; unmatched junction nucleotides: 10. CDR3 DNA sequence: TGTGCCAGCAGTTCCCTTGGGGAGGGCTTGTACAATGAGCAGTTCTTC. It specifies CASSSLGEGLYNEQFF.